A selection of T cell receptor beta chains follows, all from one sample in a study of blood T cell repertoires in COVID-19. Repertoires were generated with immunoSEQ multiplex PCR, while TCRdb's copy carries only in-frame clones and drops some. This sample has about 120,000 clones; 70% to 90% occur once, and the top ten carry about 4.7%. Input material: peripheral blood. These receptors all stem from a man between 40 and 49 years old with acute or convalescent COVID-19. Both conserved end residues are part of each CDR3. Fields, in order: clone size, J gene, D gene, V gene, CDR3 protein, CDR3 DNA. A D gene is named only where the DNA matches it firmly. Size values are once, few and many counts, or a class for expanded clones, and some rows have none.

clone_size: .; j_call: TRBJ2-7; d_call: .; v_call: TRBV5-4; cdr3_aa: CASSLELSPLSYEQYF; cdr3_nt: TGTGCCAGCAGCTTGGAATTGAGCCCTCTTTCCTACGAGCAGTACTTC
clone_size: .; j_call: TRBJ2-7; d_call: .; v_call: TRBV14; cdr3_aa: CASSQVRMYEQYF; cdr3_nt: TGTGCCAGCAGCCAAGTCAGGATGTACGAGCAGTACTTC
clone_size: .; j_call: TRBJ2-7; d_call: TRBD2; v_call: TRBV10-1; cdr3_aa: CASSESLAGVSSYEQYF; cdr3_nt: TGCGCCAGCAGTGAGTCGCTAGCGGGGGTGAGCTCCTACGAGCAGTACTTC
clone_size: .; j_call: TRBJ2-1; d_call: TRBD2; v_call: TRBV5-1; cdr3_aa: CASSLAGTSGYNEQFF; cdr3_nt: TGCGCCAGCAGCTTGGCCGGGACTAGCGGTTACAATGAGCAGTTCTTC
clone_size: .; j_call: TRBJ2-1; d_call: TRBD2; v_call: TRBV30; cdr3_aa: CAWNSGLTYNEQFF; cdr3_nt: TGTGCCTGGAATAGCGGGCTGACCTACAATGAGCAGTTCTTC
clone_size: .; j_call: TRBJ1-4; d_call: .; v_call: TRBV24-1; cdr3_aa: CATSDFRKLFF; cdr3_nt: TGTGCCACCAGTGATTTCAGAAAACTGTTTTTT
clone_size: .; j_call: TRBJ2-7; d_call: .; v_call: TRBV3-1/TRBV3-2; cdr3_aa: CASSQETGTVSAYEQYF; cdr3_nt: TGTGCCAGCAGCCAAGAAACCGGGACTGTTTCAGCCTACGAGCAGTACTTC
clone_size: .; j_call: TRBJ2-5; d_call: TRBD2; v_call: TRBV5-4; cdr3_aa: CASTILAGAPQETQYF; cdr3_nt: TGTGCCAGCACCATCTTGGCGGGAGCTCCCCAGGAGACCCAGTACTTC
clone_size: .; j_call: TRBJ2-2; d_call: .; v_call: TRBV27; cdr3_aa: CASSPRGGAGRDNTGELFF; cdr3_nt: TGTGCCAGCAGTCCCCGTGGGGGGGCCGGCCGCGATAACACCGGGGAGCTGTTTTTT
clone_size: once; j_call: TRBJ1-5; d_call: .; v_call: TRBV10-2; cdr3_aa: CASSEGQSYYPQHF; cdr3_nt: TGCGCCAGCAGTGAGGGACAGTCTTATTATCCCCAGCATTTT
clone_size: .; j_call: TRBJ2-5; d_call: TRBD1; v_call: TRBV20-1; cdr3_aa: CSAGTEETQYF; cdr3_nt: TGCAGTGCTGGGACAGAAGAGACCCAGTACTTC
clone_size: .; j_call: TRBJ1-5; d_call: TRBD1; v_call: TRBV18; cdr3_aa: CASSPYGQGVQPQHF; cdr3_nt: TGTGCCAGCTCACCATACGGACAGGGCGTGCAGCCCCAGCATTTT
clone_size: .; j_call: TRBJ1-4; d_call: .; v_call: TRBV11-2; cdr3_aa: CASSLGLRDEKLFF; cdr3_nt: TGTGCCAGCAGCTTAGGTCTGAGGGATGAAAAACTGTTTTTT
clone_size: .; j_call: TRBJ1-1; d_call: TRBD1; v_call: TRBV11-1; cdr3_aa: CASSSKSGQGNTEAFF; cdr3_nt: TGTGCCAGCAGCTCGAAATCGGGACAGGGGAACACTGAAGCTTTCTTT
clone_size: .; j_call: TRBJ2-4; d_call: .; v_call: TRBV6-1; cdr3_aa: CASSEARLRRTRLLGNIQYF; cdr3_nt: TGTGCCAGCAGTGAAGCGCGACTTCGTAGGACACGGCTTCTGGGAAACATTCAGTACTTC
clone_size: .; j_call: TRBJ1-6; d_call: .; v_call: TRBV27; cdr3_aa: CASRDRGPHNSPLHF; cdr3_nt: TGTGCCAGCAGGGATAGGGGCCCCCATAATTCACCCCTCCACTTT
clone_size: once; j_call: TRBJ2-7; d_call: TRBD1; v_call: TRBV27; cdr3_aa: CARSSGTGKGEQYF; cdr3_nt: TGTGCCAGATCTTCCGGGACAGGGAAAGGCGAGCAGTACTTC
clone_size: .; j_call: TRBJ1-2; d_call: .; v_call: TRBV4-3; cdr3_aa: CASSQLSYSGYGYTF; cdr3_nt: TGCGCCAGCAGCCAGCTTAGTTATTCGGGCTATGGCTACACCTTC
clone_size: .; j_call: TRBJ2-7; d_call: TRBD1; v_call: TRBV10-3; cdr3_aa: CAIRTGGADREQYF; cdr3_nt: TGTGCCATCAGGACAGGGGGCGCGGATAGGGAGCAGTACTTC
clone_size: .; j_call: TRBJ2-7; d_call: TRBD2; v_call: TRBV9; cdr3_aa: CASSVGTSGRFYEQYF; cdr3_nt: TGTGCCAGCAGCGTAGGGACTAGCGGGAGGTTCTACGAGCAGTACTTC
clone_size: .; j_call: TRBJ2-7; d_call: TRBD1; v_call: TRBV6-5; cdr3_aa: CASSFVPGQVGEQYF; cdr3_nt: TGTGCCAGCAGTTTCGTCCCGGGACAGGTGGGGGAGCAGTACTTC
clone_size: .; j_call: TRBJ2-5; d_call: TRBD2; v_call: TRBV6-5; cdr3_aa: CASSSRLAGGQETQYF; cdr3_nt: TGTGCCAGCAGTTCCCGCCTAGCGGGGGGCCAAGAGACCCAGTACTTC
clone_size: .; j_call: TRBJ2-3; d_call: TRBD2; v_call: TRBV30; cdr3_aa: CAWSLGTSGGGTDTQYF; cdr3_nt: TGTGCCTGGAGTCTCGGGACTAGCGGGGGGGGCACAGATACGCAGTATTTT
clone_size: .; j_call: TRBJ1-1; d_call: .; v_call: TRBV5-1; cdr3_aa: CASSFVRENTEAFF; cdr3_nt: TGCGCCAGCAGCTTTGTCAGGGAGAACACTGAAGCTTTCTTT
clone_size: .; j_call: TRBJ1-6; d_call: .; v_call: TRBV27; cdr3_aa: CASSLPGLGSPLHF; cdr3_nt: TGTGCCAGCAGTTTACCCGGGTTGGGTTCACCCCTCCACTTT
clone_size: .; j_call: TRBJ2-1; d_call: TRBD2; v_call: TRBV5-1; cdr3_aa: CATRLGTSEYNEQFF; cdr3_nt: TGCGCCACGCGACTCGGGACTAGCGAGTACAATGAGCAGTTCTTC
clone_size: .; j_call: TRBJ2-3; d_call: TRBD2; v_call: TRBV5-1; cdr3_aa: CASSLAVISGTTDTQYF; cdr3_nt: TGCGCCAGCAGCTTGGCTGTAATTAGCGGGACCACAGATACGCAGTATTTT
clone_size: .; j_call: TRBJ2-7; d_call: .; v_call: TRBV2; cdr3_aa: CASRRDSHYEQYF; cdr3_nt: TGTGCCAGCAGGCGGGACTCCCACTACGAGCAGTACTTC
clone_size: once; j_call: TRBJ2-7; d_call: .; v_call: TRBV6-5; cdr3_aa: CAIQWSSSSYEQYF; cdr3_nt: TGTGCCATCCAGTGGAGCTCTAGCTCCTACGAGCAGTACTTC
clone_size: .; j_call: TRBJ1-1; d_call: .; v_call: TRBV19; cdr3_aa: CASSNPGAYTEAFF; cdr3_nt: TGTGCCAGTAGTAACCCAGGGGCGTACACTGAAGCTTTCTTT
clone_size: .; j_call: TRBJ2-5; d_call: TRBD1; v_call: TRBV6-2/TRBV6-3; cdr3_aa: CASRYPGTGKETQYF; cdr3_nt: TGTGCCAGCAGATACCCGGGGACAGGAAAAGAGACCCAGTACTTC
clone_size: .; j_call: TRBJ1-6; d_call: .; v_call: TRBV7-2; cdr3_aa: CASSLQGRSYNSPLHF; cdr3_nt: TGTGCCAGCAGCCTCCAGGGGCGCTCCTATAATTCACCCCTCCACTTT
clone_size: .; j_call: TRBJ2-2; d_call: .; v_call: TRBV29-1; cdr3_aa: CSVLPDTGELFF; cdr3_nt: TGCAGCGTCCTGCCAGACACCGGGGAGCTGTTTTTT
clone_size: .; j_call: TRBJ2-7; d_call: .; v_call: TRBV2; cdr3_aa: CASRAGRGALYEQYF; cdr3_nt: TGTGCCAGCAGGGCCGGAAGGGGCGCCTTGTACGAGCAGTACTTC
clone_size: .; j_call: TRBJ2-1; d_call: .; v_call: TRBV7-3; cdr3_aa: CASSSWGGYEQFF; cdr3_nt: TGTGCCAGCAGCTCCTGGGGCGGCTACGAGCAGTTCTTC
clone_size: .; j_call: TRBJ1-5; d_call: .; v_call: TRBV4-1; cdr3_aa: CASSQDGADQPQHF; cdr3_nt: TGCGCCAGCAGCCAAGATGGAGCGGATCAGCCCCAGCATTTT
clone_size: .; j_call: TRBJ2-5; d_call: TRBD1; v_call: TRBV19; cdr3_aa: CASSGGQGGRETQYF; cdr3_nt: TGTGCCAGTAGTGGGGGACAGGGGGGTAGGGAGACCCAGTACTTC
clone_size: .; j_call: TRBJ2-1; d_call: TRBD2; v_call: TRBV6-5; cdr3_aa: CASRGTSGANEQFF; cdr3_nt: TGTGCCAGCAGGGGGACTAGCGGGGCCAATGAGCAGTTCTTC
clone_size: .; j_call: TRBJ1-5; d_call: .; v_call: TRBV13; cdr3_aa: CASSLGGLGPQHF; cdr3_nt: TGTGCCAGCAGCTTGGGGGGGCTGGGCCCCCAGCATTTT
clone_size: .; j_call: TRBJ1-1; d_call: .; v_call: TRBV11-2; cdr3_aa: CASSLVTGTGTEAFF; cdr3_nt: TGTGCCAGCAGCTTAGTTACGGGTACGGGCACTGAAGCTTTCTTT